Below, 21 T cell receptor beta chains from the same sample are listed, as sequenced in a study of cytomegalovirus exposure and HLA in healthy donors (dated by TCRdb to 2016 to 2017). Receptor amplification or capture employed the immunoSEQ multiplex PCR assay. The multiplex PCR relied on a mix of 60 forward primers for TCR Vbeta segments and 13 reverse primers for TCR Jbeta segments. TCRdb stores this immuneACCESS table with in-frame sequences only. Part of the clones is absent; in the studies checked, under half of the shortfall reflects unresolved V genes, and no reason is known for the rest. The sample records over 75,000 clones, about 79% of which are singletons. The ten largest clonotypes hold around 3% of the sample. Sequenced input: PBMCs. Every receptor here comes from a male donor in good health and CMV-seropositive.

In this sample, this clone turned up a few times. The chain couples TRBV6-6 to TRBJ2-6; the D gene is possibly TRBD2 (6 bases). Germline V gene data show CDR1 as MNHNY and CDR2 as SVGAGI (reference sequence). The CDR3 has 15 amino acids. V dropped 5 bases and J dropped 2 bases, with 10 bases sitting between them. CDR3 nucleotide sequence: TGTGCCAGCAGTCCGCCGGGAGCTGGGGCCAACGTCCTGACTTTC. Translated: CASSPPGAGANVLTF.

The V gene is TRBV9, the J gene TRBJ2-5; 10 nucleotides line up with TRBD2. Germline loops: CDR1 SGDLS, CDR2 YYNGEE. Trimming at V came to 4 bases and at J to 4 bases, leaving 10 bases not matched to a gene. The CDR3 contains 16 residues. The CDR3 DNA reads TGTGCCAGCAGCCCCTCGGGTAGCGGGGGGCTAGAGACCCAGTACTTC. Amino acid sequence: CASSPSGSGGLETQYF.

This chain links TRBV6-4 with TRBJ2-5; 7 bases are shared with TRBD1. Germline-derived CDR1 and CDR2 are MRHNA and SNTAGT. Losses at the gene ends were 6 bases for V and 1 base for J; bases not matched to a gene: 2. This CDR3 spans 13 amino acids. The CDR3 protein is CASRGTAQETQYF. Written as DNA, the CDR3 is TGTGCCAGCAGGGGGACAGCCCAAGAGACCCAGTACTTC.

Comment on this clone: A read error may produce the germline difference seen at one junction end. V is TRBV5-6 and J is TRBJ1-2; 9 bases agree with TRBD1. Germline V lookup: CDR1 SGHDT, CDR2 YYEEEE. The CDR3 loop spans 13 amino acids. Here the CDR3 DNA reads TGTGCCAGCAGCTTAAGGGACAGGGATGGCTACTCCTTC. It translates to CASSLRDRDGYSF.

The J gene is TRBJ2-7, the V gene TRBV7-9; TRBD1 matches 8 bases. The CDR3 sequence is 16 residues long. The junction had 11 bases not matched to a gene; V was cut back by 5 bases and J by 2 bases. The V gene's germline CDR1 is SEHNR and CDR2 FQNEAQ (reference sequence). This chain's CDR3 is CASSPPGGRIPYEQYF. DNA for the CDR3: TGTGCCAGCAGCCCCCCAGGGGGCAGGATCCCCTACGAGCAGTACTTC.

The CDR3 region has the DNA TGTGCCAGCAGAGGCCTAGCGGGGGCCGGAGAGACCCAGTACTTC. As protein: CASRGLAGAGETQYF. The chain recombines TRBV6-5 with TRBJ2-5; TRBD2 aligns across 10 bases. This CDR3 contains 15 residues. The J segment lost 4 bases and the V segment lost 6 bases, leaving 8 bases of the junction unmatched. From germline, CDR1 is MNHEY and CDR2 SVGAGI.

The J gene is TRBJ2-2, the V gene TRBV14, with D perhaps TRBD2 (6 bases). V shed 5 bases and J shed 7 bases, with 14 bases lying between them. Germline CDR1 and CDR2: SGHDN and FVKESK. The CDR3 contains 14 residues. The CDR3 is CASSEGLSGGELFF. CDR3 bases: TGTGCCAGCAGCGAGGGACTGTCGGGCGGGGAGCTGTTTTTT.

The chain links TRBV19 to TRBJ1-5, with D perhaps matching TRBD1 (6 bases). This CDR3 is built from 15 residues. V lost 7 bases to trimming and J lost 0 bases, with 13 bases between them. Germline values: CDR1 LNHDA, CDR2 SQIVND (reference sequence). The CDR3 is CASKPGQFSNQPQHF. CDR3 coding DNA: TGTGCCAGTAAACCCGGACAGTTTAGCAATCAGCCCCAGCATTTT.

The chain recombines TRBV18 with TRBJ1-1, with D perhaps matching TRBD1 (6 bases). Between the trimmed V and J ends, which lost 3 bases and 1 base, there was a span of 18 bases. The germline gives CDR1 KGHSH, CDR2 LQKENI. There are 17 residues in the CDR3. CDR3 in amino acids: CASSPPKTGTSNTEAFF. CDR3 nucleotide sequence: TGTGCCAGCTCACCTCCTAAGACAGGAACCTCGAACACTGAAGCTTTCTTT.

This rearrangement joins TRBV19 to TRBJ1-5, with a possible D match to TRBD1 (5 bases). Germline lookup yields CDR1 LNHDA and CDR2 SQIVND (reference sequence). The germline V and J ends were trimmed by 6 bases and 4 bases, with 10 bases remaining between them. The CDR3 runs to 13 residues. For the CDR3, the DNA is TGTGCCAGTAGATTCCAGGGTAATCAGCCCCAGCATTTT. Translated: CASRFQGNQPQHF.

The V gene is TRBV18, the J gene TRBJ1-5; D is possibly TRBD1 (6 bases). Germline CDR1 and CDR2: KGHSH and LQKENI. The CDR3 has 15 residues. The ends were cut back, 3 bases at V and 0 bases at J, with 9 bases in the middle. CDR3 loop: CASSPATGSNQPQHF. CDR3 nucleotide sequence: TGTGCCAGCTCACCGGCGACAGGTAGCAATCAGCCCCAGCATTTT.

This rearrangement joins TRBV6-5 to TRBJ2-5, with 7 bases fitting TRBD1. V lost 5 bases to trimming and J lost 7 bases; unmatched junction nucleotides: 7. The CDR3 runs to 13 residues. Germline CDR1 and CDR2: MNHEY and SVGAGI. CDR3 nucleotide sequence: TGTGCCAGCAGTCCCGGGACAGAGGGGACCCAGTACTTC. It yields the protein CASSPGTEGTQYF.

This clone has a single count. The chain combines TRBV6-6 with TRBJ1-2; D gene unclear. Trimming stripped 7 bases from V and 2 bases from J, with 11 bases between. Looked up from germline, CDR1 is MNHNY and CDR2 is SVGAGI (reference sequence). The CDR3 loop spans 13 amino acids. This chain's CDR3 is CASKKDTNYGYTF. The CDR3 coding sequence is TGTGCCAGCAAAAAAGACACGAACTATGGCTACACCTTC.

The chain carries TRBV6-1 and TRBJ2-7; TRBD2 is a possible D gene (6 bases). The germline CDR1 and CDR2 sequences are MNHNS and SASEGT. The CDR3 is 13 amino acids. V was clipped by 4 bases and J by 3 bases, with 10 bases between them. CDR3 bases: TGTGCCAGCAGTGTGGGGGGTCTCTACGAGCAGTACTTC. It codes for CASSVGGLYEQYF.

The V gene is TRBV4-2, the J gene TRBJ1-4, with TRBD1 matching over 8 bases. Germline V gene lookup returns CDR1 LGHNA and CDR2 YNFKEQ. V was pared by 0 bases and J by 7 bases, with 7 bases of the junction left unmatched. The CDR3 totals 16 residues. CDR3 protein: CASSQEGQGASEKLFF. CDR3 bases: TGTGCCAGCAGCCAAGAAGGGCAGGGGGCGAGTGAAAAACTGTTTTTT.

CDR3 sequence (DNA): TGTGCCAGTACAATGGCGGGGGCGAACACAGATACGCAGTATTTT. Translated: CASTMAGANTDTQYF. This rearrangement joins TRBV19 to TRBJ2-3; perhaps TRBD2 as D (7 bases). The V gene lost 7 bases and the J gene lost 2 bases, with 16 bases spanning the gap. Germline lookup yields CDR1 LNHDA and CDR2 SQIVND (reference sequence). This CDR3 is built from 15 residues.

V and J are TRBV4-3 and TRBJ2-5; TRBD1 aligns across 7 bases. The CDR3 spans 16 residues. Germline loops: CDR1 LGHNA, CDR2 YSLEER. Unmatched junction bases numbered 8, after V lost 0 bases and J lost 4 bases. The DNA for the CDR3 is TGCGCCAGCAGCCAAGACCCAGGACAGGTGGTAGAGACCCAGTACTTC. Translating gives CASSQDPGQVVETQYF.

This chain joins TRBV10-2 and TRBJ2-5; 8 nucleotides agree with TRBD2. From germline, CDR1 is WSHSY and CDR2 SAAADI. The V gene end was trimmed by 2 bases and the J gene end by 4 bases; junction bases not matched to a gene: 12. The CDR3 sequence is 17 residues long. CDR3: CASSEGRRSSGVETQYF. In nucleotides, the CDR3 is TGCGCCAGCAGTGAGGGCCGTCGAAGTAGCGGGGTAGAGACCCAGTACTTC.

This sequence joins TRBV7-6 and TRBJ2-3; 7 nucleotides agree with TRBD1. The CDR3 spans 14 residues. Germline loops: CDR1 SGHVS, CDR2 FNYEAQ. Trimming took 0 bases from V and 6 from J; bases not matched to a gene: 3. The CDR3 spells CASSLAKTGDTQYF. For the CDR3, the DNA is TGTGCCAGCAGCTTAGCCAAGACAGGGGATACGCAGTATTTT.

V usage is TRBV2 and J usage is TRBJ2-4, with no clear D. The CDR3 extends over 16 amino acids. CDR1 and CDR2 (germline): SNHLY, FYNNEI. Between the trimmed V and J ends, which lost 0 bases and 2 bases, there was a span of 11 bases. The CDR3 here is CASSEAQERTKNIQYF. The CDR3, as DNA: TGTGCCAGCAGTGAAGCGCAGGAAAGGACCAAAAACATTCAGTACTTC.

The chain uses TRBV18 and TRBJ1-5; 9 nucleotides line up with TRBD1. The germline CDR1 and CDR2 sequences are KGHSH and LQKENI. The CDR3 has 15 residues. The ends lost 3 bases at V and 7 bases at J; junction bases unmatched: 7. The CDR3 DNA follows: TGTGCCAGCTCACCCTTACAGGGGGCAGAACAGCCCCAGCATTTT. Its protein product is CASSPLQGAEQPQHF.